Each of the 25 T cell receptor beta chains below was sequenced from the same sample in a study of cytomegalovirus exposure and HLA in healthy donors. This PCR relied on a set of 60 Vbeta primers and 13 Jbeta primers. Assay: immunoSEQ multiplex PCR; the TCRdb copy retains only in-frame clones and omits some. The sample has about 150,000 clones; 86% are singletons. The source material was PBMCs. These receptors originate from a woman aged 18-29 years in good health and CMV-seronegative.

The CDR3 DNA follows: TGTGCCATCAGTGAGGAGGGGGTGGCAGATACGCAGTATTTT. This sequence encodes CAISEEGVADTQYF. The rearrangement uses TRBV10-3 and TRBJ2-3; possible D gene TRBD1, 6 bases. This CDR3 has 14 amino acids. Trimming stripped 2 bases from V and 4 bases from J, with 10 bases between. Germline CDR1 ENHRY, CDR2 SYGVKD.

This clone was detected only once. CDR3 DNA: TGTGCCAGCCAGGGACTCTCGTACCAAGAGACCCAGTACTTC. Protein: CASQGLSYQETQYF. J is TRBJ2-5 and V is TRBV7-9, with a possible D match to TRBD2 (6 bases). The CDR3 covers 14 residues. Germline loops: CDR1 SEHNR, CDR2 FQNEAQ (reference sequence). The germline V and J ends were trimmed by 8 bases and 0 bases, with 13 bases remaining between them.

In nucleotides, the CDR3 is TGTGCCAGCAGCCCGTCCGGGACTAGCGCCAACAATGAGCAGTTCTTC. Translated: CASSPSGTSANNEQFF. V usage is TRBV11-3 and J usage is TRBJ2-1; the match to TRBD2 covers 10 bases. CDR3 length equals 16 residues. CDR1 is SGHNT and CDR2 is YENEEA in the germline V gene. V dropped 5 bases and J dropped 5; count of bases not matched to a gene: 9.

As regards this clone: One end of the junction is discordant with germline, which a read error may explain. The chain joins TRBV7-7 to TRBJ2-3; tentative D call: TRBD1 (5 bases). This CDR3 spans 13 amino acids. The germline V gene has CDR1 SSHAT and CDR2 FNYEAQ (reference sequence). The CDR3, as DNA: TGTGCTAGCAGCTTAGAACAGGCGGATACGCAGTATTTT. Its translation: CASSLEQADTQYF. Combining the CDR3 with reference TRBV7-7 and TRBJ2-3 gives the whole variable domain GAGVSQSPRYKVTKRGQDVTLRCDPISSHATLYWYQQALGQGPEFLTYFNYEAQPDKSGLPSDRFSAERPEGSISTLTIQRTEQRDSAMYRCASSLEQADTQYFGPGTRLTVL.

The sample holds one count of this clone. This rearrangement joins TRBV11-2 to TRBJ2-2; D unclear. This CDR3 spans 14 amino acids. V shed 2 bases and J shed 3 bases, with 7 bases lying between them. Looked up from germline, CDR1 is SGHAT and CDR2 is FQNNGV. The CDR3 sequence is CASSLHMDTGELFF. The CDR3 coding sequence is TGTGCCAGCAGCTTACACATGGACACCGGGGAGCTGTTTTTT.

CDR3 sequence reads: CASRRDPNYGYTF. For the CDR3, the DNA is TGTGCCAGCAGGCGGGACCCTAACTATGGCTACACCTTC. The chain has TRBV6-1 and TRBJ1-2; a possible D gene is TRBD1 (5 bases). The V gene lost 6 bases and the J gene lost 0 bases, with 8 bases spanning the gap. CDR3 length equals 13 residues. From germline, CDR1 is MNHNS and CDR2 SASEGT.

This rearrangement joins TRBV7-3 to TRBJ2-3; 7 nucleotides agree with TRBD2. The CDR3 runs to 16 residues. V shed 1 base, J shed 6 bases, and the junction held 10 bases outside the gene matches. CDR1 is SGHTA, CDR2 FQGTGA, per germline. The CDR3 DNA reads as TGTGCCAGCAGCTTAAGGGGGGGAGTTAGTATCGATACGCAGTATTTT. Its protein product is CASSLRGGVSIDTQYF. Using reference TRBV7-3 and TRBJ2-3 for the parts outside the CDR3, the full variable domain is GAGVSQTPSNKVTEKGKYVELRCDPISGHTALYWYRQSLGQGPEFLIYFQGTGAADDSGLPNDRFFAVRPEGSVSTLKIQRTERGDSAVYLCASSLRGGVSIDTQYFGPGTRLTVL.

The chain couples TRBV27 to TRBJ2-7, with TRBD1 matching 7 bases. CDR1 is MNHEY and CDR2 is SMNVEV in the germline V gene (reference sequence). This CDR3 spans 15 amino acids. The junction had 5 bases not matched to a gene; V was cut back by 3 bases and J by 0 bases. The CDR3 loop reads CASSFSTGASYEQYF. DNA for the CDR3: TGTGCCAGCAGTTTTTCAACAGGGGCCTCCTACGAGCAGTACTTC.

The chain is built from TRBV6-5 and TRBJ2-5; 7 bases match TRBD2. The J call is doubtful: the DNA matches TRBJ2-7 better. CDR3 length equals 14 residues. CDR1 and CDR2 from the germline V gene are MNHEY and SVGAGI. CDR3 sequence reads: CASSYGGVPYEQYF. The DNA of the CDR3 is TGTGCCAGCAGTTACGGGGGGGTCCCCTACGAGCAGTACTTC.

The J gene is TRBJ1-1, the V gene TRBV14, with 7 nucleotides matching TRBD1. The germline CDR1 and CDR2 sequences are SGHDN and FVKESK. Trimming cost V 5 bases and J 3 bases; bases outside gene matches: 3. This CDR3 has 13 residues. The chain's CDR3 is CASSVGTDTEAFF. CDR3 nucleotide sequence: TGTGCCAGCAGCGTTGGGACAGACACTGAAGCTTTCTTT.

This chain links TRBV10-1 with TRBJ2-7, with D possibly TRBD2 on 5 matching bases. Trimming pared 5 bases from V and 7 bases from J, leaving 18 bases between. CDR3 size: 14 residues. Per germline, CDR1 WNHNN and CDR2 SYGVQD (reference sequence). CDR3 nucleotide sequence: TGCGCCAGCAGTCAATGGGCCGATTCGGGGGAGCAGTACTTC. Protein product: CASSQWADSGEQYF.

The gene calls are TRBV4-1 and TRBJ1-2; TRBD1 matches at 10 bases. The germline gives CDR1 MGHRA, CDR2 YSYEKL. The CDR3 has 15 amino acids. The J segment lost 10 bases and the V segment lost 1 base, leaving 9 bases of the junction unmatched. The CDR3 nucleotides read TGCGCCAGCAGCCAAGGCCTGGAGACAGGGGGCCCCTACACCTTC. It codes for CASSQGLETGGPYTF.

The CDR3 is CAGTAAGDQYEQYF. The DNA for the CDR3 is TGTGCTGGAACGGCCGCGGGAGATCAATACGAGCAGTACTTC. V is TRBV30 and J is TRBJ2-7; 7 bases match TRBD2. Germline V gene lookup returns CDR1 GTSNPN and CDR2 SVGIG (reference sequence). This CDR3 is 14 amino acids long.

This sequence joins TRBV28 and TRBJ1-1, with D possibly being TRBD1 (5 bases). Trimming took 6 bases from V and 11 from J, leaving 16 bases between them. Germline V gene data show CDR1 as MDHEN and CDR2 as SYDVKM. This CDR3 comprises 12 residues. In DNA, the CDR3 is TGTGCCAGCAGCTCATGGGGGGAGAGGGCTTTCTTT. Protein product: CASSSWGERAFF.

This clone was seen only once. The rearrangement joins TRBV28 to TRBJ1-2; no reliable D call. The germline V and J ends were trimmed by 5 bases and 8 bases, with 18 bases remaining between them. The germline CDR1 and CDR2 sequences are MDHEN and SYDVKM. The CDR3 covers 14 residues. CDR3 DNA: TGTGCCAGCAGTCCTGACGCCCGGGCGGGCGGCTACACCTTC. This translates into CASSPDARAGGYTF.

This clone was counted a few times. The rearrangement joins TRBV6-5 to TRBJ1-1; possible D gene TRBD1, 6 bases. The V gene's germline CDR1 is MNHEY and CDR2 SVGAGI. CDR3 length: 10 residues. The V and J ends lost 8 bases and 6 bases respectively, with 7 bases between them. Here the CDR3 reads CASGQPEAFF. The CDR3 region has the DNA TGTGCCAGCGGACAGCCTGAAGCTTTCTTT.

The CDR3 sequence: CASSIGGFAYEQYF. CDR3 coding DNA: TGTGCCAGTAGTATAGGAGGGTTCGCCTACGAGCAGTACTTC. V usage is TRBV19 and J usage is TRBJ2-7; D possibly corresponds to TRBD2 (5 bases). The CDR3 has 14 amino acids. Trimming took off 1 base at V and 2 bases at J, with 9 bases between the two ends. Germline CDR1 is LNHDA and CDR2 is SQIVND (reference sequence).

V gene TRBV28 combines with J gene TRBJ1-1; no definite D call. The length of the CDR3 is 16 residues. Germline V lookup: CDR1 MDHEN, CDR2 SYDVKM. V gave up 8 bases and J gave up 0 bases, with 19 bases separating them. Here the CDR3 DNA reads TGTGCCAGCGAGAGGTCTCTCGGCTCCATGAACACTGAAGCTTTCTTT. Amino acids: CASERSLGSMNTEAFF.

J is TRBJ2-3 and V is TRBV29-1; D unclear. Germline CDR1 and CDR2: SQVTM and ANQGSEA. V was trimmed by 7 bases and J by 4 bases, leaving 18 bases between them. CDR3 length: 14 amino acids. The chain's CDR3 is CSAEAAPSADTQYF. The CDR3 DNA reads as TGCAGCGCCGAGGCAGCCCCTTCCGCAGATACGCAGTATTTT.

V gene TRBV2 combines with J gene TRBJ2-5, with D perhaps TRBD2 (7 bases). Germline loops: CDR1 SNHLY, CDR2 FYNNEI. The CDR3 length is 16 residues. With 6 bases removed from V and 3 bases from J, the gap between germline ends came to 20 bases. As DNA, the CDR3 is TGTGCCAGCAGACCTTGGGAAACGGGGGGCAAAGAGACCCAGTACTTC. It codes for CASRPWETGGKETQYF.

The chain uses TRBV6-6 and TRBJ1-5; 10 nucleotides align to TRBD1. Germline V lookup: CDR1 MNHNY, CDR2 SVGAGI (reference sequence). This CDR3 region has 14 residues. V shed 7 bases and J 5 bases; nucleotides not matched to a gene: 5. The CDR3 sequence: CASTHGTGDQPQHF. The DNA for the CDR3 is TGTGCCAGCACCCACGGGACAGGGGATCAGCCCCAGCATTTT.

The chain carries TRBV5-8 and TRBJ2-3; 13 positions match TRBD2. V lost 3 bases to trimming and J lost 4 bases; unmatched junction nucleotides: 8. Germline V gives CDR1 SGHTS, CDR2 YDEGEE. The CDR3 extends over 17 amino acids. The CDR3 loop is CASSSDGLAGEADTQYF. The CDR3 DNA reads TGTGCCAGCAGCTCAGACGGACTAGCGGGAGAGGCAGATACGCAGTATTTT.

The chain links TRBV7-9 to TRBJ1-5, with D maybe TRBD1 (6 bases). Germline V gene data show CDR1 as SEHNR and CDR2 as FQNEAQ (reference sequence). The CDR3 has 16 residues. The ends were cut back, 3 bases at V and 0 bases at J, with 12 bases in the middle. The CDR3 sequence: CASSLGQGLSNQPQHF. The CDR3, as DNA: TGTGCCAGCAGCTTGGGGCAGGGGCTTAGCAATCAGCCCCAGCATTTT.

This rearrangement joins TRBV19 to TRBJ2-7, with 8 bases identical to TRBD1. The J segment lost 3 bases and the V segment lost 5 bases, leaving 9 bases of the junction unmatched. Germline V lookup: CDR1 LNHDA, CDR2 SQIVND (reference sequence). The CDR3 runs 15 residues. CDR3: CASSRHAGTGYEQYF. CDR3 in DNA: TGTGCCAGTAGTCGCCACGCCGGGACAGGCTACGAGCAGTACTTC.

The chain uses TRBV10-3 and TRBJ1-2, with 8 bases matching TRBD1. Losses at the gene ends were 4 bases for V and 6 bases for J; bases not matched to a gene: 13. The CDR3 extends over 16 amino acids. In germline, CDR1 is ENHRY, CDR2 SYGVKD. The CDR3 loop is CAISAPDGDRTNGYTF. CDR3 coding DNA: TGTGCCATCAGTGCGCCGGATGGGGACAGGACTAATGGCTACACCTTC.